The sequence of this T cell receptor (beta chain) was determined in a study of T cell responses to AZD1222 COVID-19 vaccine. Study-level findings and limits: Recipients of AZD1222 seropositive at baseline numbered only 6 or 7. The donor group comprised mostly white British people and more females; the analysis possibly underestimated clonal diversity.

Trimming shortened V by 5 bases and J by 2 bases, and 4 bases separated the two germline ends. Per germline, CDR1 SGHTA and CDR2 FQGNSA. CDR3 length: 11 amino acids. Repertoires were generated with immunoSEQ multiplex PCR, while TCRdb's copy carries only in-frame clones and drops some. Here the sample spans some 150,000 clones, about 82% being singletons. Concerning this clone itself: What it recognizes is unknown.

The origin of this receptor is an adult who received the AZD1222 COVID-19 vaccine. Sequencing used peripheral blood, obtained 28 days after the second AZD1222 dose. The rearrangement uses TRBV7-2 and TRBJ2-7; D gene uncertain. The CDR3 coding sequence is TGTGCCAGCAGCAGCCCCTACGAGCAGTACTTC. It specifies CASSSPYEQYF.